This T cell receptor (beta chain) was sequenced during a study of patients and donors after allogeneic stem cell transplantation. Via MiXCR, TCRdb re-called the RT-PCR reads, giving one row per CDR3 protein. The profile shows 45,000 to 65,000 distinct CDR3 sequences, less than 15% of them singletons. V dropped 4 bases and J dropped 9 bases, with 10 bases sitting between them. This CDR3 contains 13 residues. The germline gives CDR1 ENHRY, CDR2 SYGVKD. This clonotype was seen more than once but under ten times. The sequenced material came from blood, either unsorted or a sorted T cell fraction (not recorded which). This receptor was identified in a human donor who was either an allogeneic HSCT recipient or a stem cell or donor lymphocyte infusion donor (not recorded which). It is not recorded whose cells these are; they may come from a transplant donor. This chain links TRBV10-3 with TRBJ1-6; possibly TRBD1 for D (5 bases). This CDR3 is CAISGQGGSPLHF. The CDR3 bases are TGTGCCATCAGTGGGCAGGGTGGTTCACCCCTCCACTTT.